A selection of T cell receptor beta chains follows, all from one sample in a study of cytomegalovirus exposure and HLA in healthy donors. The assay was immunoSEQ multiplex PCR, and TCRdb's table has in-frame clones only and misses some. Here the sample spans around 120,000 clones, roughly 65% being singletons. Sample: PBMCs. The receptor set was obtained from a man aged 35-49 years in good health and CMV-seropositive. Both conserved end residues are part of each CDR3. Each record gives: D gene, J gene, V gene, clone size, CDR3 DNA, CDR3 protein. D genes are given only for firm matches. Size is stated for part of the rows, as once, few or many counts, or as a class when the clone is expanded.

TRBD1 | TRBJ1-5 | TRBV19 | few | TGTGCCAGTAGTTCAGACAGGGAACAGCCCCAGCATTTT | CASSSDREQPQHF
TRBD2 | TRBJ2-1 | TRBV9 | . | TGTGCCAGCAGCCCCCGACTAGCGGGAGTAGAAAATGAGCAGTTCTTC | CASSPRLAGVENEQFF
TRBD1 | TRBJ2-2 | TRBV9 | . | TGTGCCAGCAGCCCGCGGACAGGGCTAATAGTAACCGGGGAGCTGTTTTTT | CASSPRTGLIVTGELFF
. | TRBJ1-1 | TRBV19 | . | TGTGCCAGTAGTGAGACATACTACACTGAAGCTTTCTTT | CASSETYYTEAFF
TRBD1 | TRBJ2-1 | TRBV6-5 | . | TGTGCCAGCAGTCGACAGGGGGCGGGGAATGAGCAGTTCTTC | CASSRQGAGNEQFF
TRBD2 | TRBJ2-1 | TRBV7-3 | . | TGTGCCAGCAGCCCACTAGCGAATTCATACTACAATGAGCAGTTCTTC | CASSPLANSYYNEQFF
. | TRBJ2-7 | TRBV5-1 | few | TGCGCCAGCAACGGTGGGGAGTCCTACGAGCAGTACTTC | CASNGGESYEQYF
. | TRBJ2-2 | TRBV11-3 | . | TGTGCCAGCAGCTTTTCTGGGACAACGAACACCGGGGAGCTGTTTTTT | CASSFSGTTNTGELFF
. | TRBJ1-1 | TRBV29-1 | . | TGCAGCGTTGACTTCAGGGGAACGAGGATGAACACTGAAGCTTTCTTT | CSVDFRGTRMNTEAFF
TRBD2 | TRBJ2-7 | TRBV6-1 | . | TGTGCCAGCACCTGGGGGGGGAACGAGCAGTACTTC | CASTWGGNEQYF
TRBD1 | TRBJ1-1 | TRBV19 | . | TGTGCCAGTAGATGGGGGGACAGGGATTCTACTGAAGCTTTCTTT | CASRWGDRDSTEAFF
. | TRBJ2-7 | TRBV6-5 | . | TGTGCCAGCAGTTCCCCCGACAGGAGCTCCTACGAGCAGTACTTC | CASSSPDRSSYEQYF
TRBD1 | TRBJ2-5 | TRBV5-1 | . | TGCGCCAGCAGCTTCCCGGACAGGTCCCTAAGACTGACCCAGTACTTC | CASSFPDRSLRLTQYF
TRBD1 | TRBJ2-7 | TRBV5-1 | . | TGCGCCAGCAGCAAAACGACAGGGACCTACGAGCAGTACTTC | CASSKTTGTYEQYF
TRBD1 | TRBJ1-1 | TRBV11-2 | few | TGTGCCAGCAGCTCATTCAAGGGGGCAACTGAAGCTTTCTTT | CASSSFKGATEAFF
TRBD1 | TRBJ1-4 | TRBV19 | . | TGTGCCAGTAGTACCTCAGGGGGAACTAATGAAAAACTGTTTTTT | CASSTSGGTNEKLFF
. | TRBJ2-3 | TRBV7-9 | . | TGTGCCAGCAGGACCGGGACTAGCACAGATACGCAGTATTTT | CASRTGTSTDTQYF
. | TRBJ2-1 | TRBV5-4 | . | TGTGCCAGCAGCTCCCCGGGGGTCAATGAGCAGTTCTTC | CASSSPGVNEQFF
. | TRBJ2-7 | TRBV7-9 | . | TGTGCCAGCAGCTTAATTGGGGCCACCTACGAGCAGTACTTC | CASSLIGATYEQYF
. | TRBJ2-5 | TRBV10-3 | . | TGTGCCATCAGTGACCCACGGAGGGGAGAGACCCAGTACTTC | CAISDPRRGETQYF
TRBD2 | TRBJ2-1 | TRBV9 | few | TGTGCCAGCAGCCCGACTAGCAGGTACAATGAGCAGTTCTTC | CASSPTSRYNEQFF
. | TRBJ1-4 | TRBV28 | . | TGTGCCAGCAGAGGGGGGGGCGGAGCACTTAAACTGTTTTTT | CASRGGGGALKLFF
. | TRBJ1-5 | TRBV7-2 | . | TGTGCCAGCAGCTTTTCAGGTCGGCATCAGCCCCAGCATTTT | CASSFSGRHQPQHF
. | TRBJ1-2 | TRBV2 | few | TGTGCCAGCAGTGACCTGGGGGGGAACTATGGCTACACCTTC | CASSDLGGNYGYTF
TRBD2 | TRBJ2-1 | TRBV10-3 | . | TGTGCCATCAGTGCCGGGACTAGCGGTTACAATGAGCAGTTCTTC | CAISAGTSGYNEQFF
. | TRBJ2-5 | TRBV6-1 | . | TGTGCCAGCAGCCCAGGTTACCAAGAGACCCAGTACTTC | CASSPGYQETQYF
. | TRBJ2-7 | TRBV7-2 | few | TGTGCCAGCAGCCCAGGGCCCTCCTACGAGCAGTACTTC | CASSPGPSYEQYF
. | TRBJ1-1 | TRBV14 | . | TGTGCCAGCAGCCAAGCTATGAGTAACACTGAAGCTTTCTTT | CASSQAMSNTEAFF
. | TRBJ2-7 | TRBV6-5 | . | TGTGCCAGCAGTTATTATGCGGCGGGGGCTTACGAGCAGTACTTC | CASSYYAAGAYEQYF
TRBD2 | TRBJ2-1 | TRBV7-7 | . | TGTGCCAGCAGCTTAGGGTCTAGCGGGGGGAACAATGAGCAGTTCTTC | CASSLGSSGGNNEQFF
TRBD1 | TRBJ1-5 | TRBV9 | . | TGTGCCAGCAGCAGGACAGGGGAAAGCAATCAGCCCCAGCATTTT | CASSRTGESNQPQHF
. | TRBJ2-7 | TRBV7-9 | . | TGTGCCAGCAGCACCCTAGCGAGGGAATACGAGCAGTACTTC | CASSTLAREYEQYF
. | TRBJ2-1 | TRBV7-2 | . | TGTGCCAGCAGCTTAAGCATGAGGCAGTTCTTC | CASSLSMRQFF
. | TRBJ1-6 | TRBV5-8 | . | TGTGCCAGCAGTCACAGGGCAAATTCACCCCTCCACTTT | CASSHRANSPLHF
TRBD1 | TRBJ2-1 | TRBV5-1 | . | TGCGCCAGCAGCTTGGTTCCCGGGACAGCCTACAATGAGCAGTTCTTC | CASSLVPGTAYNEQFF
. | TRBJ2-1 | TRBV4-1 | . | TGCGCCAGCAGCCAAGATTATAGTCCCTACAATGAGCAGTTCTTC | CASSQDYSPYNEQFF
TRBD2 | TRBJ2-7 | TRBV19 | once | TGTGCCAGTGGCTCAGTGGGGGGAGGGCCCCACGAGCAGTACTTC | CASGSVGGGPHEQYF
TRBD1 | TRBJ2-7 | TRBV5-1 | few | TGCGCCAGCAGCTTGGTGCCGGGACAGGCAAACTACGAGCAGTACTTC | CASSLVPGQANYEQYF
TRBD1 | TRBJ2-7 | TRBV5-6 | . | TGTGCCAGCAGCTCCCCGGGACAGGGCTACGAGCAGTACTTC | CASSSPGQGYEQYF
. | TRBJ2-1 | TRBV4-2 | . | TGTGCCAGCAGCCAATTCCGGGGCAGGGGCAATGAGCAGTTCTTC | CASSQFRGRGNEQFF
TRBD2 | TRBJ2-1 | TRBV29-1 | . | TGCAGCGCTAGCGGGATCTTGTACAATGAGCAGTTCTTC | CSASGILYNEQFF
TRBD2 | TRBJ2-7 | TRBV7-8 | . | TGTGCCAGCAGCTTAGAAGGACTAGCGGGGAGCTACGAGCAGTACTTC | CASSLEGLAGSYEQYF
TRBD2 | TRBJ2-7 | TRBV7-7 | . | TGTGCTAGCAGCTCCGGGGGACTAGCGGGTACCTCCGAGCAGTACTTC | CASSSGGLAGTSEQYF
. | TRBJ2-1 | TRBV7-2 | . | TGTGCCAGCAGCACCCCGAGGAGCTCCTACAATGAGCAGTTCTTC | CASSTPRSSYNEQFF
. | TRBJ1-3 | TRBV7-8 | few | TGTGCCAGCAGCCTCCCGGCGGGGGCGTATGGAAACACCATATATTTT | CASSLPAGAYGNTIYF
TRBD1 | TRBJ1-2 | TRBV7-2 | . | TGTGCCAGCAGCGATAGGGGGACAGCCCCAGGGGATGGCTACACCTTC | CASSDRGTAPGDGYTF
. | TRBJ1-2 | TRBV15 | few | TGTGCCACCAGGATGGGACTGTTCATTAACTATGGCTACACCTTC | CATRMGLFINYGYTF
TRBD1 | TRBJ2-7 | TRBV6-6 | . | TGTGCCAGCAGTTACTCGTCAGGACAGGCTTCCGAGCAGTACTTC | CASSYSSGQASEQYF
TRBD2 | TRBJ2-2 | TRBV7-3 | . | TGTGCCAGCAGTCCGAGACTAGCCACCGGGGAGCTGTTTTTT | CASSPRLATGELFF
. | TRBJ2-7 | TRBV4-1 | few | TGCGCCAGCAGCCCAGCGGGCGGAAGAATCTACGAGCAGTACTTC | CASSPAGGRIYEQYF
. | TRBJ1-5 | TRBV6-1 | . | TGTGCCAGCAGTGAAGTGCCGATGAGGCCCCAGCATTTT | CASSEVPMRPQHF
. | TRBJ1-2 | TRBV7-9 | . | TGTGCCAGCAGCATCTGGCAGGGGCGGACGAACTATGGCTACACCTTC | CASSIWQGRTNYGYTF
. | TRBJ1-2 | TRBV7-9 | . | TGTGCCAGCAGCTTAGGGAGCGGGAAACTGGGCTACACTTTC | CASSLGSGKLGYTF
. | TRBJ2-7 | TRBV7-2 | . | TGTGCCAGCAGCTTAGTGAGGTCGATGGGACTGACGTCCTACGAGCAGTACTTC | CASSLVRSMGLTSYEQYF
TRBD1 | TRBJ2-5 | TRBV6-5 | . | TGTGCCAGCAGTACTGGGACAGGGAGAGAGACCCAGTACTTC | CASSTGTGRETQYF
. | TRBJ2-7 | TRBV14 | . | TGTGCCAGCAGCCAAGCGTACAGCTCCTACGAGCAGTACTTC | CASSQAYSSYEQYF
TRBD2 | TRBJ2-3 | TRBV7-3 | . | TGTGCCAGCAGCTTTAGCGGGGGGGCATGGGATACGCAGTATTTT | CASSFSGGAWDTQYF
TRBD2 | TRBJ2-5 | TRBV28 | . | TGTGCCAGCAGTTTCCCCACTAGCGGGAGAGAGACCCAGTACTTC | CASSFPTSGRETQYF
TRBD1 | TRBJ1-2 | TRBV6-5 | once | TGTGCCAGCAGTTCTCCGGGACAGGGGGCCTATGGCTACACCTTC | CASSSPGQGAYGYTF
. | TRBJ1-2 | TRBV6-1 | . | TGTGCCAGCAGTGAAATCCAGGGTCAAGGCTACACCTTC | CASSEIQGQGYTF